This T cell receptor beta chain was captured by sequencing in a study of T cells in Graves' hyperthyroidism and ophthalmopathy. This clonotype was counted at least ten times. Its antigen is currently unknown. Study-wide findings and caveats: Median prediction lead before ophthalmopathy onset was 5 to 7 months with the model. Most thyroid clonotypes that were expanded above 0.001 also turned up in blood.

Using RNA transcripts as the source, TCR beta CDR3 regions were amplified. A set of HTBI primers served as the primers for a first-round RT-PCR of the TCR CDR3. TCRdb recomputed calls from the multiplex PCR reads with MiXCR, one row per CDR3 protein. Of approximately 400,000 distinct CDR3 sequences detected, about 14% appear once; the ten largest clones hold approximately 11%. The TCR comes from a woman aged 55-75 years with Graves' hyperthyroidism. The sample was blood.

The CDR3 nucleotides read TGTGCCAGCAGGTCCGGAGACAGGCAAAATCAGCCCCAGCATTTT. Amino acid sequence: CASRSGDRQNQPQHF. This chain links TRBV12-3 or TRBV12-4 with TRBJ1-5; a possible D gene is TRBD1 (6 bases). CDR3 length: 15 residues. Deletions cut 6 bases from V and 4 bases from J, with 16 bases between.